This T cell receptor (beta chain) was captured in a study of Graves' ophthalmopathy and Graves' hyperthyroidism. Study overall: Sampling took place at initial diagnosis, with peripheral blood obtained before any treatment. Study-level findings and limits: Blood also held most thyroid clonotypes expanded above 0.001 frequency. The model forecast ophthalmopathy progression, reaching roughly 70% sensitivity and approximately 79% specificity.

This CDR3 has 17 residues. Germline loops: CDR1 MGHDK, CDR2 SYGVNS. Trimming cost V 3 bases and J 0 bases; bases outside gene matches: 10. Amplified TCR beta CDR3 regions were obtained using RNA transcripts as template. HTBI primers were used in a first-round RT-PCR, which preceded a second-round multiplex PCR. One entry per CDR3 protein results from TCRdb running MiXCR on the multiplex PCR reads. Here the sample spans around 670,000 distinct CDR3 sequences, approximately 40% being singletons. Serum thyroxine and TRAb, along with clinical symptoms, thyroid ultrasound and orbital computed tomography, were what diagnosis relied on. Regarding this clonotype: Its antigen is unknown.

The receptor was derived from an adult man with Graves' ophthalmopathy. Material: peripheral blood. The chain joins TRBV25-1 to TRBJ2-7; 8 positions match TRBD2. Here the CDR3 reads CASSDSAGGGISYEQYF. The CDR3 bases are TGTGCCAGCAGTGATAGTGCCGGGGGGGGAATCTCCTACGAGCAGTACTTC.